The 5 T cell receptor beta chains below were found in one sample sequenced in a study of blood T cell repertoires in COVID-19. Repertoires were generated with immunoSEQ multiplex PCR, while TCRdb's copy carries only in-frame clones and drops some. The sample lists over 200,000 clones, 80% to 90% seen once, with approximately 0.69% in the top ten. The sample was peripheral blood. These receptors came from a man aged 40-49 years with acute or convalescent COVID-19.

The CDR3 nucleotides read TGTGCCAGCAGTTACACGACAGGGGGAAGGACTGAAGCTTTCTTT. This codes for CASSYTTGGRTEAFF. The chain combines TRBV27 with TRBJ1-1; 9 nucleotides agree with TRBD1. After removal of 4 bases from V and 5 bases from J, the junction contained 8 bases not matched to a gene. The V gene's germline CDR1 is MNHEY and CDR2 SMNVEV (reference sequence). The CDR3 has 15 amino acids.

This rearrangement joins TRBV7-2 to TRBJ2-1; 8 bases are a match to TRBD2. Germline CDR1 reads SGHTA; CDR2 reads FQGNSA. There are 14 residues in the CDR3. V was clipped by 4 bases and J by 8 bases; unmatched bases: 7. The CDR3 sequence: CASSSGLGIDEQFF. The CDR3 nucleotides read TGTGCCAGCAGCTCGGGACTAGGAATCGATGAGCAGTTCTTC.

The chain carries TRBV12-3 or TRBV12-4 and TRBJ1-1; D is unclear. This CDR3 comprises 13 residues. Trimming cost V 3 bases and J 7 bases, with 12 bases left between them. The CDR3 here is CASSFTLSSEAFF. The CDR3 DNA is TGTGCCAGCAGTTTTACCCTTTCGAGTGAAGCTTTCTTT.

With respect to this clone: This specimen includes other DNA sequences encoding the same CDR3. The chain uses TRBV12-3 or TRBV12-4 and TRBJ1-1, with a possible D match to TRBD1 (6 bases). This CDR3 has 12 residues. V lost 2 bases, J lost 8 bases, and 9 bases lay in between. CDR3 coding DNA: TGTGCCAGCAGTTTATCCGGGACAGAAGCTTTCTTT. It yields the protein CASSLSGTEAFF.

The CDR3 is CASSSQVATNEKLFF. The CDR3 DNA reads TGTGCCAGCAGTTCCCAGGTTGCAACTAATGAAAAACTGTTTTTT. This rearrangement joins TRBV27 to TRBJ1-4; no definite D call. The ends were cut back, 4 bases at V and 0 bases at J, with 9 bases in the middle. CDR3 length equals 15 residues. Germline loops: CDR1 MNHEY, CDR2 SMNVEV (reference sequence).